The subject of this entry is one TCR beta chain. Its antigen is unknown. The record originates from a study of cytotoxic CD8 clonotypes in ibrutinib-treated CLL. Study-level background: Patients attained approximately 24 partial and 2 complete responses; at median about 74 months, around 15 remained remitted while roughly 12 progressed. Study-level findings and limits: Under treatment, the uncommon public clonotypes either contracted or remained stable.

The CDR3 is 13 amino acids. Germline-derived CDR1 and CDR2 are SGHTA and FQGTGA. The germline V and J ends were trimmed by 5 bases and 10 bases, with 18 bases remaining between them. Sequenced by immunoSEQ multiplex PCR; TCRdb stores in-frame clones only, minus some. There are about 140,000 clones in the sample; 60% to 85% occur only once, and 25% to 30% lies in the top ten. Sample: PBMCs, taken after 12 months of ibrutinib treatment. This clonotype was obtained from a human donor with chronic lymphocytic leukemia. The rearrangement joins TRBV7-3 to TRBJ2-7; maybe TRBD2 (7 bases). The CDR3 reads CASSLGPAGAQYF. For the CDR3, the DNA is TGTGCCAGCAGCCTTGGCCCCGCGGGGGCTCAGTACTTC. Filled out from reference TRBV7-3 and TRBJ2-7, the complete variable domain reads GAGVSQTPSNKVTEKGKYVELRCDPISGHTALYWYRQSLGQGPEFLIYFQGTGAADDSGLPNDRFFAVRPEGSVSTLKIQRTERGDSAVYLCASSLGPAGAQYFGPGTRLTVT.